This entry is about one TCR beta chain. Its antigen is as yet unknown. Use of 60 Vbeta and 13 Jbeta primers characterized the PCR. Assay: immunoSEQ multiplex PCR; the TCRdb copy retains only in-frame clones and omits some. The sample carries about 200,000 clones, approximately 79% recorded once. The CDR3 runs to 13 residues. Trimming took off 10 bases at V and 0 bases at J, with 10 bases between the two ends. From germline, CDR1 is SEHNR and CDR2 FQNEAQ (reference sequence). This entry comes from a study of cytomegalovirus exposure and HLA in healthy donors. Whole-study findings and limits: There were 150 to 200 TCR beta chains listed as cytomegalovirus-associated. In an earlier analysis, productive rearrangement rates for most beta V segments clustered near 87% or 30%. The authors later linked a missense DCLRE1C variant to TCR beta V- and J-gene trimming.

This clonotype originated in a girl between 5 and 17 years old in good health and CMV-seropositive. This chain joins TRBV7-9 and TRBJ1-3, with D possibly being TRBD1 (5 bases). The sample consisted of PBMCs. The CDR3 spells CAKTVNSGNTIYF. CDR3 nucleotides: TGTGCCAAGACAGTAAACTCTGGAAACACCATATATTTT.